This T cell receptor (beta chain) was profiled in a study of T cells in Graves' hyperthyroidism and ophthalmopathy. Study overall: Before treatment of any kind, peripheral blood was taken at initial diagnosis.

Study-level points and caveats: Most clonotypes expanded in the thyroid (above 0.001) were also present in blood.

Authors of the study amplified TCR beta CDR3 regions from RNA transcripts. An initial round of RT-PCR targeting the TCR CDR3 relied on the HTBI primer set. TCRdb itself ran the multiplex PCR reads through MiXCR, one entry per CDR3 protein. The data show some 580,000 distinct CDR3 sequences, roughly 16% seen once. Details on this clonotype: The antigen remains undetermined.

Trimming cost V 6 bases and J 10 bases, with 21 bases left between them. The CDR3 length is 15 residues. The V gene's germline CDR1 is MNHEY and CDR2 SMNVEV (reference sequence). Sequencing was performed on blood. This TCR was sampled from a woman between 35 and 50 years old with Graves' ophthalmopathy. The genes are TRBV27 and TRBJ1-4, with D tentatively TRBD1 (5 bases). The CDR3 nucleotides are TGTGCCAGCAGACCCTCCCGGGACGCCGCGGGAAAACTGTTTTTT. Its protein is CASRPSRDAAGKLFF.